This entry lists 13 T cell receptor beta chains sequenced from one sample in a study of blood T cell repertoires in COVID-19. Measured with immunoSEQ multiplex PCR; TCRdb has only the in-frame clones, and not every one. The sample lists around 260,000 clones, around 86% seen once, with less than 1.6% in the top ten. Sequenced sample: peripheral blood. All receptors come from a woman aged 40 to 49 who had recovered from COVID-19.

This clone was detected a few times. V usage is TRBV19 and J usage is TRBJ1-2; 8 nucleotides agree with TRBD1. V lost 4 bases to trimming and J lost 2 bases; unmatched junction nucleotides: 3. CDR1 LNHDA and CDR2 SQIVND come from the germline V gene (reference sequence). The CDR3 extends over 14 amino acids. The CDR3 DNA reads TGTGCCAGTAGTACCCGGACAGGGAACTATGGCTACACCTTC. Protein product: CASSTRTGNYGYTF.

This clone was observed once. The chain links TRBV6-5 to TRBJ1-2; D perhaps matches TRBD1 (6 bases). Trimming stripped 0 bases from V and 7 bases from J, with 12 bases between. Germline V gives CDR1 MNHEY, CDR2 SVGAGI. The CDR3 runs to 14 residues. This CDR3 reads CASSYSQGQSGYTF. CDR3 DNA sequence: TGTGCCAGCAGTTACTCGCAAGGACAGTCTGGCTACACCTTC.

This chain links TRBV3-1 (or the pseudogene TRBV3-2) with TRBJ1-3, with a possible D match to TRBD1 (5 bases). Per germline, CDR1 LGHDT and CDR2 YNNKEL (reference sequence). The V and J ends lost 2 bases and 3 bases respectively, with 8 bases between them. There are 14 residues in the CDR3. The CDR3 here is CASSQSGIGNTIYF. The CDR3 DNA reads TGTGCCAGCAGCCAATCAGGGATTGGAAACACCATATATTTT.

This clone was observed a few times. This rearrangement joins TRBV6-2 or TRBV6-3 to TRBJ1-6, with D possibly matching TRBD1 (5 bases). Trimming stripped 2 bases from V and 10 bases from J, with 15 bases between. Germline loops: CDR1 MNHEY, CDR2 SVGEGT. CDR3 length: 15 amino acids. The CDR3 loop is CASSYPSQGESPLHF. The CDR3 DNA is TGTGCCAGCAGTTACCCCAGTCAGGGCGAATCACCCCTCCACTTT.

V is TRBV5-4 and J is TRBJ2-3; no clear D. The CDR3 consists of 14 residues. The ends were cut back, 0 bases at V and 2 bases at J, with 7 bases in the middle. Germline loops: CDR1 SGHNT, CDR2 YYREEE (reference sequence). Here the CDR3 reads CASSLGANTDTQYF. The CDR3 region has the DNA TGTGCCAGCAGCTTGGGGGCGAACACAGATACGCAGTATTTT.

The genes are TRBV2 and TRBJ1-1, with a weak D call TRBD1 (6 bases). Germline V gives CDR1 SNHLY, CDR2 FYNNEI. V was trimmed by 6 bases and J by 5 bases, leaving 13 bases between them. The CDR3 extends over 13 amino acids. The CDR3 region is CASRERGGTEAFF. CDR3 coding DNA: TGTGCCAGCAGGGAGAGGGGGGGAACTGAAGCTTTCTTT.

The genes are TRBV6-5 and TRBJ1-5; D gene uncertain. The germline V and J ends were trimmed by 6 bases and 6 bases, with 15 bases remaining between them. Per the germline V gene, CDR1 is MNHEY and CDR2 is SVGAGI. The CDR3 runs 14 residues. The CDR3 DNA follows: TGTGCCAGCAGCCGCGATGTGGTTAGTCAGCCCCAGCATTTT. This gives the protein CASSRDVVSQPQHF.

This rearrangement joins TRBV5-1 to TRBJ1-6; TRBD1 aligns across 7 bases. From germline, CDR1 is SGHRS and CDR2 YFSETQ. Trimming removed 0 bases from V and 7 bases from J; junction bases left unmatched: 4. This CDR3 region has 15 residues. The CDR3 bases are TGCGCCAGCAGCTTGGTTCAGGGGGGCAATTCACCCCTCCACTTT. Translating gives CASSLVQGGNSPLHF.

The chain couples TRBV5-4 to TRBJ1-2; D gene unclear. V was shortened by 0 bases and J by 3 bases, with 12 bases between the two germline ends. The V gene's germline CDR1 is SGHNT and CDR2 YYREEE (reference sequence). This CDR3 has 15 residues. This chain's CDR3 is CASSLAAALDYGYTF. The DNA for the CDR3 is TGTGCCAGCAGCTTGGCGGCAGCGCTCGACTATGGCTACACCTTC. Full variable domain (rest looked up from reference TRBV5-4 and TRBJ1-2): ETGVTQSPTHLIKTRGQQVTLRCSSQSGHNTVSWYQQALGQGPQFIFQYYREEENGRGNFPPRFSGLQFPNYSSELNVNALELDDSALYLCASSLAAALDYGYTFGSGTRLTVV.

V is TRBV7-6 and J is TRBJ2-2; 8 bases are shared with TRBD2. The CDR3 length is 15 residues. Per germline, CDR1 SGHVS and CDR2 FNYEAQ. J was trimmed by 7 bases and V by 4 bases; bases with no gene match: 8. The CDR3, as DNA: TGTGCCAGCAGCTCACCCGGGGGGGTTAACGGGGAGCTGTTTTTT. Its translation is CASSSPGGVNGELFF.

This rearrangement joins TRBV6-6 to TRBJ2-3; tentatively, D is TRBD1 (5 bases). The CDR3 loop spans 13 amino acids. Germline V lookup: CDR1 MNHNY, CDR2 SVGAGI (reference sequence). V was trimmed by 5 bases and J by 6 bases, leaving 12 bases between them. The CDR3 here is CASSRDPGDTQYF. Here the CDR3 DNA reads TGTGCCAGCAGTCGAGACCCAGGGGATACGCAGTATTTT.

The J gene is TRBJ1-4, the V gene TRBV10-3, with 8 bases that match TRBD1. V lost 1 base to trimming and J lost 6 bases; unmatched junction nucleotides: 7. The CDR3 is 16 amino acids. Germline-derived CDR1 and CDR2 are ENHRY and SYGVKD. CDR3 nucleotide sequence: TGTGCCATCAGTGAGTTACGAGGACAGGGTTATGAAAAACTGTTTTTT. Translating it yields CAISELRGQGYEKLFF.

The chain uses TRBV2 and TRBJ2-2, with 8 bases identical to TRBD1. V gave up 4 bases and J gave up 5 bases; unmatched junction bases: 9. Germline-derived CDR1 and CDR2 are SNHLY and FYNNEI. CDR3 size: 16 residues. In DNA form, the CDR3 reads TGTGCCAGCAGTGTGCTGACAGGGGAGTGGACCGGGGAGCTGTTTTTT. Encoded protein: CASSVLTGEWTGELFF.